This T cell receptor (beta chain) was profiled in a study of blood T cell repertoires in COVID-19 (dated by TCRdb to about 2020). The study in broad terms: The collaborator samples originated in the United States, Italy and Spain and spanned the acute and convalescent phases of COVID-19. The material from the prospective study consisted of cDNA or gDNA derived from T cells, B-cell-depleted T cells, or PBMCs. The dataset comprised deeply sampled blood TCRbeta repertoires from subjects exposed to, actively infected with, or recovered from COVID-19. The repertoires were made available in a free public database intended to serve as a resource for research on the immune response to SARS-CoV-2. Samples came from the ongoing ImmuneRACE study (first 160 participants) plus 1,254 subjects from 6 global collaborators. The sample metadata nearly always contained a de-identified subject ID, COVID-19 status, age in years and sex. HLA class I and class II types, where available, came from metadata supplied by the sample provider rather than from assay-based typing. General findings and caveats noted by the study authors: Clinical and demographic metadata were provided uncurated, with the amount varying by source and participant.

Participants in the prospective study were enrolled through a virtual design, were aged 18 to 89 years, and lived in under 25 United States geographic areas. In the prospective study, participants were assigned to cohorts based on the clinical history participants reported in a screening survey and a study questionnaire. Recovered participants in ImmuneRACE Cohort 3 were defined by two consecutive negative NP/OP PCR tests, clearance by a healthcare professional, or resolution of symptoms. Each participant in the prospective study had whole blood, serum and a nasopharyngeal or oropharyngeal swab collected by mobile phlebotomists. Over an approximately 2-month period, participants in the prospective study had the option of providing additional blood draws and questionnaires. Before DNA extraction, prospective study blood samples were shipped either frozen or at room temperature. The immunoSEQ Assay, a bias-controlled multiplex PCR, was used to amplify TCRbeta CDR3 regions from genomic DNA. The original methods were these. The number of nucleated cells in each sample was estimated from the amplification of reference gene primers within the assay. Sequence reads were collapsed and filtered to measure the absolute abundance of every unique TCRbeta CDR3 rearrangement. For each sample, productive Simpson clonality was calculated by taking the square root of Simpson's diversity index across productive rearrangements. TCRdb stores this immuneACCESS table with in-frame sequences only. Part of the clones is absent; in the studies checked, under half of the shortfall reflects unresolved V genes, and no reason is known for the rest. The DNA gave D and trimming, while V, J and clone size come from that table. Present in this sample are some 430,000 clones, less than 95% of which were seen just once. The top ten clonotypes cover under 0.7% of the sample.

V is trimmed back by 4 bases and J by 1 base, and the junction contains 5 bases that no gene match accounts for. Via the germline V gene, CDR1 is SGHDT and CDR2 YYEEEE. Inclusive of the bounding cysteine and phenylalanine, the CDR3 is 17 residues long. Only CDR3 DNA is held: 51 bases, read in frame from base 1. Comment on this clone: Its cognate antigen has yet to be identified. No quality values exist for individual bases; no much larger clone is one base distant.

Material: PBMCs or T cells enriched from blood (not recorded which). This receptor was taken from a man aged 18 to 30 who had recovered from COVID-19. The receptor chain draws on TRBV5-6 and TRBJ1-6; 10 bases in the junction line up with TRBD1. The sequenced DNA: TGTGCCAGCAGCCTCCGACAGGGGGCATCCTATAATTCACCCCTCCACTTT. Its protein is CASSLRQGASYNSPLHF.